The 25 T cell receptor beta chains below all came from one sample that was sequenced in a study of cytomegalovirus exposure and HLA in healthy donors. The study ran its PCR with 60 Vbeta and 13 Jbeta primers. The method was immunoSEQ multiplex PCR; TCRdb's version includes in-frame clones alone and lacks a portion of them. The data hold approximately 100,000 clones, with 55% to 65% observed a single time. The sequencing sample was made of PBMCs. The receptors come from a human donor in good health.

This clone was counted a few times. The CDR3 loop is CAWSIQGAWNYGYTF. CDR3 nucleotides: TGTGCCTGGAGCATACAGGGGGCGTGGAACTATGGCTACACCTTC. The V and J genes are TRBV30 and TRBJ1-2; TRBD1 matches 9 bases. CDR3 length: 15 amino acids. Germline lookup yields CDR1 GTSNPN and CDR2 SVGIG (reference sequence). V shed 3 bases and J 2 bases; nucleotides not matched to a gene: 7.

CDR3 nucleotide sequence: TGTGCCAGCAGGAAACAGGGGATTGGCTACACCTTC. Amino acids: CASRKQGIGYTF. J is TRBJ1-2 and V is TRBV6-1; 7 bases fit TRBD1. The germline CDR1 and CDR2 sequences are MNHNS and SASEGT. CDR3 length: 12 amino acids. The junction had 5 bases not matched to a gene; V was cut back by 6 bases and J by 7 bases.

CDR3 residues: CASSKSTGNVDYEQYF. In DNA, the CDR3 is TGTGCCAGCTCGAAGTCGACAGGGAACGTAGACTACGAGCAGTACTTC. The V call is TRBV27, the J call TRBJ2-7; 7 bases are shared with TRBD1. V dropped 8 bases and J dropped 3; count of bases not matched to a gene: 16. The length of the CDR3 is 16 residues. The germline V gene encodes CDR1 MNHEY and CDR2 SMNVEV (reference sequence).

The V call is TRBV10-3, the J call TRBJ2-7, with 11 positions matching TRBD1. Looked up from germline, CDR1 is ENHRY and CDR2 is SYGVKD. The V and J ends lost 5 bases and 1 base, in that order; junction bases with no gene match: 7. The CDR3 contains 16 residues. CDR3 protein: CAISYSRDRGSYEQYF. CDR3 DNA: TGTGCCATCAGTTACAGCCGGGACAGGGGGTCCTACGAGCAGTACTTC.

The chain employs TRBV7-2 and TRBJ2-1; possibly TRBD1 for D (6 bases). The V and J ends lost 4 bases and 6 bases respectively, with 16 bases between them. The CDR3 extends over 15 amino acids. CDR1 SGHTA and CDR2 FQGNSA come from the germline V gene. This chain's CDR3 is CASSSPGHRLNEQFF. CDR3 DNA sequence: TGTGCCAGCAGCTCACCGGGACATCGCCTCAATGAGCAGTTCTTC.

This chain connects TRBV12-5 to TRBJ2-1; D ambiguous. Germline CDR1 reads LGHNT; CDR2 reads FRNRAP. V lost 0 bases, J lost 3 bases, and 9 bases lay in between. The CDR3 is 15 residues long. CDR3 in DNA: TGTGCTAGTGGTTTGGTAGCAGGCCACTACAATGAGCAGTTCTTC. Translating gives CASGLVAGHYNEQFF.

The CDR3 DNA reads TGTGCCAGCAGCGCAGGGGGGCCTGAAGAGACCCAGTACTTC. It codes for CASSAGGPEETQYF. This sequence joins TRBV7-2 and TRBJ2-5; tentative D call: TRBD1 (7 bases). The CDR3 extends over 14 amino acids. CDR1 is SGHTA, CDR2 FQGNSA, per germline. The V and J ends lost 5 bases and 3 bases respectively, with 13 bases between them.

In its sample, this clone was seen a few times. The rearrangement uses TRBV7-8 and TRBJ1-2, with D unclear. The V end was cut by 11 bases, the J end by 4 bases, with 17 bases between. This CDR3 spans 13 amino acids. Germline V lookup: CDR1 SGHVS, CDR2 FQNEAQ. The CDR3 reads CAAGGGSVYGYTF. The CDR3 DNA is TGTGCCGCCGGAGGCGGAAGCGTCTATGGCTACACCTTC.

In its sample, this clone was seen a few times. The V call is TRBV7-9, the J call TRBJ2-5; maybe TRBD1 (5 bases). The germline CDR1 and CDR2 sequences are SEHNR and FQNEAQ (reference sequence). The V gene lost 5 bases and the J gene lost 1 base, with 8 bases spanning the gap. The CDR3 is made up of 13 amino acids. In nucleotides, the CDR3 is TGTGCCAGCAGCCCGACAGCCCAAGAGACCCAGTACTTC. This codes for CASSPTAQETQYF.

Points on this clone: It is likely a read error, because the conserved phenylalanine at the end of the CDR3 is missing. The chain joins TRBV5-8 to TRBJ1-2; D remains ambiguous. Trimming left V 0 bases short and J 4 bases short, with 10 bases between. The CDR3 has 14 residues. Germline loops: CDR1 SGHTS, CDR2 YDEGEE. The CDR3 DNA sequence: TGTGCCAGCAGCTTGGCTGGGCCGCGCTATGGCTACACCCTC. As protein: CASSLAGPRYGYTL.

The chain couples TRBV11-3 to TRBJ1-1; the D gene is possibly TRBD1 (6 bases). Trimming stripped 3 bases from V and 8 bases from J, with 13 bases between. Germline V gene data show CDR1 as SGHNT and CDR2 as YENEEA. The CDR3 has 13 residues. The CDR3 region has the DNA TGTGCCAGCAGCTTCATAACCGGGACAGAAGCTTTCTTT. Translated: CASSFITGTEAFF.

This sequence joins TRBV7-9 and TRBJ1-2; D gene unclear. Between the trimmed V and J ends, which lost 1 base and 8 bases, there was a span of 17 bases. The CDR3 totals 15 residues. The germline V gene has CDR1 SEHNR and CDR2 FQNEAQ (reference sequence). The CDR3 nucleotides are TGTGCCAGCAGCTTAGTTGCTCCGCCCGCGGGCGGCTACACCTTC. This encodes CASSLVAPPAGGYTF.

This clone was observed a single time. CDR3 nucleotide sequence: TGTGCCAGCAGTGAGAGACAGGACTTAAGGGAGCAGTACTTC. Amino acid sequence: CASSERQDLREQYF. The rearrangement links TRBV2 to TRBJ2-7, with a weak D call TRBD1 (6 bases). Trimming left V 3 bases short and J 7 bases short, with 16 bases between. From germline, CDR1 is SNHLY and CDR2 FYNNEI. The CDR3 spans 14 residues.

This chain uses TRBV11-2 with TRBJ2-1; TRBD2 matches at 8 bases. Germline V gene sequence: CDR1 SGHAT, CDR2 FQNNGV. V gave up 5 bases and J gave up 5 bases; unmatched junction bases: 14. This CDR3 has 17 residues. The CDR3: CASSAPVQRGPHNEQFF. DNA of the CDR3: TGTGCCAGCAGCGCCCCAGTCCAGCGGGGGCCCCACAATGAGCAGTTCTTC.

The V call is TRBV4-2, the J call TRBJ1-2; TRBD1 agrees at 9 bases. CDR3 size: 15 residues. V shed 3 bases, J shed 9 bases, and the junction held 11 bases outside the gene matches. The V gene's germline CDR1 is LGHNA and CDR2 YNFKEQ. The CDR3 DNA is TGTGCCAGCAGCCAGGCACCGGGACAGGGTTACCGCTACACCTTC. It specifies CASSQAPGQGYRYTF.

The chain recombines TRBV5-8 with TRBJ2-7; TRBD1 is a possible D gene (6 bases). Germline V gives CDR1 SGHTS, CDR2 YDEGEE. The CDR3 length is 19 residues. V was shortened by 1 base and J by 0 bases, with 23 bases between the two germline ends. The CDR3 DNA follows: TGTGCCAGCAGCTTGCAGGGGTGGATGGGGGACGGAAGCTCCTACGAGCAGTACTTC. Translated: CASSLQGWMGDGSSYEQYF.

The CDR3 protein is CAISDSSSGGPSTDTQYF. In DNA, the CDR3 is TGTGCCATCAGTGATAGTTCTAGCGGGGGACCAAGCACAGATACGCAGTATTTT. V and J are TRBV10-3 and TRBJ2-3; 10 bases agree with TRBD2. V dropped 3 bases and J dropped 0; count of bases not matched to a gene: 9. This CDR3 region has 18 residues. The germline V gene encodes CDR1 ENHRY and CDR2 SYGVKD.

The chain couples TRBV6-5 to TRBJ2-2, with 7 bases matching TRBD1. Germline V gene data show CDR1 as MNHEY and CDR2 as SVGAGI. With 7 bases clipped from V and 4 bases from J, the junction kept 6 bases outside the gene matches. The CDR3 loop spans 14 amino acids. CDR3 in DNA: TGTGCCAGCACCACCGACAGGGTCACCGGGGAGCTGTTTTTT. Translation: CASTTDRVTGELFF.

For this clone: The sample has other DNA sequences that encode this CDR3 too. This chain joins TRBV19 and TRBJ1-2, with no clear D. V was cut by 6 bases and J by 5 bases, with 19 bases left in between. Germline CDR1 and CDR2: LNHDA and SQIVND (reference sequence). This CDR3 has 15 residues. In nucleotides, the CDR3 is TGTGCCAGTAGCATAATCCGGGGTACTGGTTATGGCTACACCTTC. Residues: CASSIIRGTGYGYTF.

The chain uses TRBV4-1 and TRBJ1-4, with unresolved D. V lost 0 bases and J 8 bases, leaving 13 bases between the germline ends. CDR1 is MGHRA, CDR2 YSYEKL, per germline. The CDR3 totals 15 residues. CDR3 DNA: TGCGCCAGCAGCCAAGATGGAGGCCGTGGGGAAAAACTGTTTTTT. Translation gives CASSQDGGRGEKLFF.

This chain links TRBV7-2 with TRBJ2-1; 9 positions agree with TRBD2. Trimming at V came to 1 base and at J to 2 bases, leaving 3 bases not matched to a gene. Germline values: CDR1 SGHTA, CDR2 FQGNSA. This CDR3 spans 16 amino acids. The CDR3 DNA is TGTGCCAGCAGCTTAGGTGGCGGGGGGGCCTACAATGAGCAGTTCTTC. Protein product: CASSLGGGGAYNEQFF.

This clone has more than one count but fewer than ten. V and J are TRBV4-3 and TRBJ1-3, with D possibly matching TRBD1 (5 bases). V was clipped by 0 bases and J by 4 bases, with 13 bases between them. CDR3 length: 16 residues. CDR1 and CDR2 (germline): LGHNA, YSLEER. This CDR3 reads CASSQDLETAGNTIYF. The CDR3 nucleotides are TGCGCCAGCAGCCAAGATCTCGAGACAGCCGGAAACACCATATATTTT.

Only one count was recorded for this clone. The V gene is TRBV11-3, the J gene TRBJ2-7; 13 bases are a match to TRBD2. The assigned J gene may be wrong: the sequence end matches TRBJ2-1 better. This CDR3 is 16 amino acids long. Germline CDR1 reads SGHNT; CDR2 reads YENEEA. Written as DNA, the CDR3 is TGTGCCAGCAGCTTAGGTGGGACTAGCGGGGCCTACGAGCAGTTCTTC. This translates into CASSLGGTSGAYEQFF.

The V call is TRBV7-9, the J call TRBJ2-5; 11 nucleotides line up with TRBD2. This CDR3 is built from 15 residues. Per the germline V gene, CDR1 is SEHNR and CDR2 is FQNEAQ (reference sequence). Trimming at V came to 4 bases and at J to 4 bases, leaving 5 bases not matched to a gene. The CDR3 loop reads CASSSTSGEVETQYF. The CDR3 coding sequence is TGTGCCAGCAGCTCGACTAGCGGGGAGGTAGAGACCCAGTACTTC.

This clone is a singleton in its sample. V gene TRBV7-2 combines with J gene TRBJ1-4; 12 bases fit TRBD1. From germline, CDR1 is SGHTA and CDR2 FQGNSA. The V and J ends lost 5 bases and 11 bases, in that order; junction bases with no gene match: 6. The CDR3 spans 14 residues. CDR3 in amino acids: CASSLGTGGGKLFF. The CDR3 region has the DNA TGTGCCAGCAGCCTAGGGACAGGGGGCGGGAAACTGTTTTTT.